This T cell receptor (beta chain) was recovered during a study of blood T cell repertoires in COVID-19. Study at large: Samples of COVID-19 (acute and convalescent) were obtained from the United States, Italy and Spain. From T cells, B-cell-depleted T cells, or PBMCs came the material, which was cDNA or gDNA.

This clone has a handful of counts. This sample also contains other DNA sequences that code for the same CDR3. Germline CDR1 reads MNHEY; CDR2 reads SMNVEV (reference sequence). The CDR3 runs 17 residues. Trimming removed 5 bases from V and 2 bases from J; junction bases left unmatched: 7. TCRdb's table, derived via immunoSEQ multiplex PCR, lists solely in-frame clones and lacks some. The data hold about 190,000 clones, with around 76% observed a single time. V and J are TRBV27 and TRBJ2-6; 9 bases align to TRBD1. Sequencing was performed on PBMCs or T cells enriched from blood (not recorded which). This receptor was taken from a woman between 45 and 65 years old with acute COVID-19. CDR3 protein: CASSLRDRVAGANVLTF. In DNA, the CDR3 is TGTGCCAGCAGTCTCCGGGACAGGGTGGCTGGGGCCAACGTCCTGACTTTC.